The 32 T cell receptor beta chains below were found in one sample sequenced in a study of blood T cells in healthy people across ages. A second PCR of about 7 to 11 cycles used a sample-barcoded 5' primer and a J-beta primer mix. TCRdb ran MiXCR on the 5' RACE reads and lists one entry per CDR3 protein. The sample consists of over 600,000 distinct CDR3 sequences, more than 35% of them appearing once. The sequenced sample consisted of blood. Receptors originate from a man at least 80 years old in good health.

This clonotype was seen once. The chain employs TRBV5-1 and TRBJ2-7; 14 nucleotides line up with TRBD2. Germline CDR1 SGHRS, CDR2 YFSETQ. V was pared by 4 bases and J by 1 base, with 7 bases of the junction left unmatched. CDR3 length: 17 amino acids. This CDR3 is CASSLGLAGGASYEQYF. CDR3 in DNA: TGCGCCAGCAGCCTCGGACTAGCGGGAGGTGCTTCCTACGAGCAGTACTTC.

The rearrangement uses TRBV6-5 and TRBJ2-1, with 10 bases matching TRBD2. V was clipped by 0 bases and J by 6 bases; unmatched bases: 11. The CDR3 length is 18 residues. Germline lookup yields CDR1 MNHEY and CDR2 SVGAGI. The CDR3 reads CASSYSSNPGLATNEQFF. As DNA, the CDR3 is TGTGCCAGCAGTTACTCGTCCAACCCGGGACTAGCGACCAATGAGCAGTTCTTC.

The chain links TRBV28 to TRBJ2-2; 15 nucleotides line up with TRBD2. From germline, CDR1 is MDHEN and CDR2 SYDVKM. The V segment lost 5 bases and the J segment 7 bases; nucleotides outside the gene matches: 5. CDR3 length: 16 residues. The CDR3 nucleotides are TGTGCCAGCAGTACACCGGGACTAGCGGGAGGCGGGGAGCTGTTTTTT. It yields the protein CASSTPGLAGGGELFF.

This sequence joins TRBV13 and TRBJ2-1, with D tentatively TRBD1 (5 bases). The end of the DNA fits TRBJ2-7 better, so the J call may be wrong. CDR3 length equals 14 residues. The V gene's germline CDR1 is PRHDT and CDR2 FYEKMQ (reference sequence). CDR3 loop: CASRGKGNYNEQYF. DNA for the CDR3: TGTGCCAGCAGGGGGAAGGGGAACTACAATGAGCAGTACTTC.

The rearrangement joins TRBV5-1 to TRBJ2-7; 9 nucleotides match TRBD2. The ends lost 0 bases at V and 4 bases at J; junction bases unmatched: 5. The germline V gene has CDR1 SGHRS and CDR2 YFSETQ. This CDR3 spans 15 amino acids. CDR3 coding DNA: TGCGCCAGCAGCTTGGTGGCTAGCGGGAATTACGAGCAGTACTTC. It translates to CASSLVASGNYEQYF. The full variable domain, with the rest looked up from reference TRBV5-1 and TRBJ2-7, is KAGVTQTPRYLIKTRGQQVTLSCSPISGHRSVSWYQQTPGQGLQFLFEYFSETQRNKGNFPGRFSGRQFSNSRSEMNVSTLELGDSALYLCASSLVASGNYEQYFGPGTRLTVT.

In DNA form, the CDR3 reads TGTGCCAGCAGTTTAGTGCTCCCTGAAGCTTTCTTT. It specifies CASSLVLPEAFF. The V gene is TRBV12-3 or TRBV12-4, the J gene TRBJ1-1; D call uncertain. V lost 1 base to trimming and J lost 6 bases, with 6 bases between them. This CDR3 has 12 amino acids.

The CDR3 spells CASSVGQHPGELFF. CDR3 DNA: TGTGCCAGCAGCGTAGGACAGCATCCCGGGGAGCTGTTTTTT. This chain connects TRBV9 to TRBJ2-2; possible D gene TRBD1, 5 bases. CDR1 and CDR2 (germline): SGDLS, YYNGEE. V lost 0 bases, J lost 6 bases, and 9 bases lay in between. This CDR3 comprises 14 residues.

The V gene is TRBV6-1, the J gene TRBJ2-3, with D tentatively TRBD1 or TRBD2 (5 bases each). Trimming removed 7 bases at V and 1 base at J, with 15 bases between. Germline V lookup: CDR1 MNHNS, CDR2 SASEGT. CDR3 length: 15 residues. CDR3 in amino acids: CASMRPGRGTDTQYF. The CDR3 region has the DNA TGTGCCAGCATGAGGCCGGGACGGGGCACAGATACGCAGTATTTT.

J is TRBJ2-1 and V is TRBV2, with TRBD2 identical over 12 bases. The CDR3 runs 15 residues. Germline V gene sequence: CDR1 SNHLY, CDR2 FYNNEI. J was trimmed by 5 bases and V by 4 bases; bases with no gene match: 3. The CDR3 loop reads CASSGLAGGNNEQFF. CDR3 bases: TGTGCCAGCAGTGGGCTAGCGGGAGGGAACAATGAGCAGTTCTTC. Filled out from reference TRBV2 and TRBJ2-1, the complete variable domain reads EPEVTQTPSHQVTQMGQEVILRCVPISNHLYFYWYRQILGQKVEFLVSFYNNEISEKSEIFDDQFSVERPDGSNFTLKIRSTKLEDSAMYFCASSGLAGGNNEQFFGPGTRLTVL.

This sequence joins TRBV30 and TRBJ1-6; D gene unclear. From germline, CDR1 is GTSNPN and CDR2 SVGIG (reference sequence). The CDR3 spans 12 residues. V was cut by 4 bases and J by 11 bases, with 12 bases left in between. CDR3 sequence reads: CAWTLLGAPLHF. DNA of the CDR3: TGTGCCTGGACATTACTGGGTGCACCCCTCCACTTT.

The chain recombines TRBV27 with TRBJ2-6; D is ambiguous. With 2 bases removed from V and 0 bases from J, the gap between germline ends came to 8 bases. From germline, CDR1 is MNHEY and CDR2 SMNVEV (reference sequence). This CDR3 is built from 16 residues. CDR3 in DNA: TGTGCCAGCAGTTTAATGGGCAGCTCTGGGGCCAACGTCCTGACTTTC. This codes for CASSLMGSSGANVLTF.

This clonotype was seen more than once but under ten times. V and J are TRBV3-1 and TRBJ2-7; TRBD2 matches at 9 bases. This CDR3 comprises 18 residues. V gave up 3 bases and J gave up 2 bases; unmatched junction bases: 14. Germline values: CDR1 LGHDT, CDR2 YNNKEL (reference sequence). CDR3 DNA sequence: TGTGCCAGCAGCCACCCAGGGGGTAGCGGGAGTAGACCCTACGAGCAGTACTTC. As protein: CASSHPGGSGSRPYEQYF.

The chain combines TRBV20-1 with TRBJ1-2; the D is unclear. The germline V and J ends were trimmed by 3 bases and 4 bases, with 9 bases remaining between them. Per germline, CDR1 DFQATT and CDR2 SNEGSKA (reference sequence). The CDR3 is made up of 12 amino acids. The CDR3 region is CSASEATYGYTF. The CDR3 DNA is TGCAGTGCTAGCGAGGCTACCTATGGCTACACCTTC.

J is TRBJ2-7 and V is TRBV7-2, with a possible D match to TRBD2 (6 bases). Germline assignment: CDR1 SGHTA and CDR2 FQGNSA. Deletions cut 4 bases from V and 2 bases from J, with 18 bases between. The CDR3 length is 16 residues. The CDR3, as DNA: TGTGCCAGCAGCTCTTCCGGGACTTCAAACACCTACGAGCAGTACTTC. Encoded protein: CASSSSGTSNTYEQYF.

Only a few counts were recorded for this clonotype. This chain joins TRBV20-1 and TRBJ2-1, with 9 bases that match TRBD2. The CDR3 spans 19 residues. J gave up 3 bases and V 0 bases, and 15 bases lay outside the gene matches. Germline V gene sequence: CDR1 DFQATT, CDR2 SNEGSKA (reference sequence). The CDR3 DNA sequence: TGCAGTGCTAGAGAGGGGCCCCTCGGTAGCGGGAGTCTCTACAATGAGCAGTTCTTC. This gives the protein CSAREGPLGSGSLYNEQFF.

The CDR3 protein is CATSDFGGRTDTQYF. DNA of the CDR3: TGTGCCACCAGTGATTTTGGCGGGAGAACAGATACGCAGTATTTT. The chain has TRBV24-1 and TRBJ2-3; 7 nucleotides match TRBD2. The CDR3 runs to 15 residues. Germline V gene data show CDR1 as KGHDR and CDR2 as SFDVKD. J was trimmed by 3 bases and V by 1 base; bases with no gene match: 3.

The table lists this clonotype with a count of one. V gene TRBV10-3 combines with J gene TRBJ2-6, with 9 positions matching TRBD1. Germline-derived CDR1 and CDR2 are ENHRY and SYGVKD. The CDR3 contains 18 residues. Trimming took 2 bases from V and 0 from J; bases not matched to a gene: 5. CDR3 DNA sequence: TGTGCCATCAGTGAGGAAGCGACAGGGGGCTCTGGGGCCAACGTCCTGACTTTC. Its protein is CAISEEATGGSGANVLTF.

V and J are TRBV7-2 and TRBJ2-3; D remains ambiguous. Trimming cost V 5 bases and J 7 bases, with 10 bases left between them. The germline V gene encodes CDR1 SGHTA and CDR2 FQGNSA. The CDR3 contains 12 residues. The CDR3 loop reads CASSPPSNTQYF. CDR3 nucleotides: TGTGCCAGCAGCCCTCCGAGTAATACGCAGTATTTT.

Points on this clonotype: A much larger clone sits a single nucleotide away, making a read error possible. The CDR3 reads CASSPGTGLYNEQYF. CDR3 DNA sequence: TGCGCCAGCAGCCCCGGGACAGGGTTATACAACGAGCAGTACTTC. The V gene is TRBV5-1, the J gene TRBJ2-7; TRBD1 matches 9 bases. CDR3 length equals 15 residues. Germline CDR1 is SGHRS and CDR2 is YFSETQ. Trimming cost V 4 bases and J 5 bases; bases outside gene matches: 10.

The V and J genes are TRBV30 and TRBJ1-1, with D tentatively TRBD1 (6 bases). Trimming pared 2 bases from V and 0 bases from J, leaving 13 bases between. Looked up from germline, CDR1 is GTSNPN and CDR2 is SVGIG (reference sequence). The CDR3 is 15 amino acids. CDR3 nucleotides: TGTGCCTGGAGTCCCACAGGGAACATGAACACTGAAGCTTTCTTT. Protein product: CAWSPTGNMNTEAFF.

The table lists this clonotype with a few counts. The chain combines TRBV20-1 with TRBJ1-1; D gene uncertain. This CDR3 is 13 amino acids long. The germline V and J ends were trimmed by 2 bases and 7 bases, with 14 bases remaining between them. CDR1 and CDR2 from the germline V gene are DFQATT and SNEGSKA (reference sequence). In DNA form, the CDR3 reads TGCAGTGCTAGACGCCGCCCCCCACATGAAGCTTTCTTT. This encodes CSARRRPPHEAFF.

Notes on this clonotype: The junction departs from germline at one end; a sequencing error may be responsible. This CDR3 reads CASSKPSGRKSYKEQFF. DNA for the CDR3: TGCGCCAGCAGCAAGCCTAGCGGGAGGAAGTCCTACAAGGAGCAGTTCTTC. The J gene is TRBJ2-1, the V gene TRBV5-1; 11 bases fit TRBD2. The length of the CDR3 is 17 residues. Germline loops: CDR1 SGHRS, CDR2 YFSETQ.

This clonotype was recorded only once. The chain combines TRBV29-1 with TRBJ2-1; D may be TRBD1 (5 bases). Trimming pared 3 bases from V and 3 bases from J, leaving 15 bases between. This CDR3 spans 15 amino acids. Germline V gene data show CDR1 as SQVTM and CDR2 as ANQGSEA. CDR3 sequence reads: CSVELSGADYNEQFF. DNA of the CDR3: TGCAGCGTTGAGTTAAGTGGGGCCGACTACAATGAGCAGTTCTTC.

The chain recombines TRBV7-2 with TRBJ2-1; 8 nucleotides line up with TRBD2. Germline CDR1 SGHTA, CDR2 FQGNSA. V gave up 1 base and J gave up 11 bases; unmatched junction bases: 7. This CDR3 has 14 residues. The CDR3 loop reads CASSLDLREGKQFF. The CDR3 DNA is TGTGCCAGCAGCTTAGATCTCCGGGAGGGGAAGCAGTTCTTC.

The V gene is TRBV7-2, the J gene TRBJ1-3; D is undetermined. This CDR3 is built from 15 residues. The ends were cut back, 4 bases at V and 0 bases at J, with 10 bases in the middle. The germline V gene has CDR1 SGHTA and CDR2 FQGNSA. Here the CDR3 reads CASSSTRNSGNTIYF. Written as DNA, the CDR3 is TGTGCCAGCAGCTCGACACGAAACTCTGGAAACACCATATATTTT.

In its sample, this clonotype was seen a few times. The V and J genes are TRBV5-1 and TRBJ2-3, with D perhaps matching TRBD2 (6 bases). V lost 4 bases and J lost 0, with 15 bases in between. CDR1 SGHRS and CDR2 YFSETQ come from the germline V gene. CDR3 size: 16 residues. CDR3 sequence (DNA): TGCGCCAGCAGCCGGGACTCCACACCTAGCACAGATACGCAGTATTTT. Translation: CASSRDSTPSTDTQYF.

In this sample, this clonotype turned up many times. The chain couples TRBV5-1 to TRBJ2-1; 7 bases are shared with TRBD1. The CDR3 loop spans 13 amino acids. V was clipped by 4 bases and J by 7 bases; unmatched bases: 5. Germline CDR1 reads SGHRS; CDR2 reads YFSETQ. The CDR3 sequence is CASSPQGVNEQFF. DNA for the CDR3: TGCGCCAGCAGCCCGCAGGGGGTAAATGAGCAGTTCTTC.

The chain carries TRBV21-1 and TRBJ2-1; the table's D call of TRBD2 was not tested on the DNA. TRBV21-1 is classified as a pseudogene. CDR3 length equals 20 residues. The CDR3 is CASSKLKLAGEESSYNEQFF. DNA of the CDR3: TGTGCCAGCAGCAAACTGAAACTAGCGGGAGAGGAAAGCTCCTACAATGAGCAGTTCTTC.

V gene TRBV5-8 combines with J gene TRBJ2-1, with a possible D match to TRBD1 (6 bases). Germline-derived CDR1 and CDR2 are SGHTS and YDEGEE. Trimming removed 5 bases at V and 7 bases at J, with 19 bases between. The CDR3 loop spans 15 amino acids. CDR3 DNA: TGTGCCAGCAGTCCAAACAGGGTGGCGCGAAATGAGCAGTTCTTC. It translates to CASSPNRVARNEQFF.

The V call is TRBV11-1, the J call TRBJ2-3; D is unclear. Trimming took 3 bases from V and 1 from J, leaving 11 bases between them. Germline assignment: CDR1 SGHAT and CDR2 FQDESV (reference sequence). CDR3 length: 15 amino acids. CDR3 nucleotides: TGTGCCAGCAGCTTGGCGGCCACCCGCACAGATACGCAGTATTTT. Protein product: CASSLAATRTDTQYF.

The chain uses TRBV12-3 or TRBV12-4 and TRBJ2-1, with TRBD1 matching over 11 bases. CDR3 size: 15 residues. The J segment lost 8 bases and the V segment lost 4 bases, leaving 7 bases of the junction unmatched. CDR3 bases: TGTGCCAGCAGTTGGGGACAGGGGGGCGGCGATGAGCAGTTCTTC. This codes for CASSWGQGGGDEQFF.

The CDR3 DNA follows: TGTGCCAGCAGTTCCTCCGGGACTAGCGGGAGGGTAGCAGATACGCAGTATTTT. It encodes CASSSSGTSGRVADTQYF. The chain is built from TRBV12-3 or TRBV12-4 and TRBJ2-3; 16 nucleotides line up with TRBD2. The CDR3 totals 18 residues. Trimming removed 4 bases from V and 4 bases from J; junction bases left unmatched: 8.